The 5 T cell receptor beta chains presented below share a single source sample, sequenced in a study of cytomegalovirus exposure and HLA in healthy donors. Both 60 Vbeta primers and 13 Jbeta primers went into the PCR. Profiling relied on immunoSEQ multiplex PCR, and the TCRdb table lists in-frame clones only, not all of them. The repertoire holds about 130,000 clones, with 60% to 80% as singletons. Input material: PBMCs. All receptors derive from a woman aged 55-69 years in good health and CMV-seropositive.

The V call is TRBV28, the J call TRBJ2-7; 9 nucleotides align to TRBD2. Germline assignment: CDR1 MDHEN and CDR2 SYDVKM. The CDR3 covers 12 residues. Here the CDR3 reads CGAAGGFLEQYF. CDR3 DNA: TGTGGGGCAGCGGGGGGCTTTTTGGAGCAGTACTTC. Complete variable domain (other parts from reference TRBV28 and TRBJ2-7): DVKVTQSSRYLVKRTGEKVFLECVQDMDHENMFWYRQDPGLGLRLIYFSYDVKMKEKGDIPEGYSVSREKKERFSLILESASTNQTSMYLCGAAGGFLEQYFGPGTRLTVT.

The chain combines TRBV2 with TRBJ2-5, with D tentatively TRBD1 (6 bases). The CDR3 runs 13 residues. V was trimmed by 6 bases and J by 0 bases, leaving 8 bases between them. The germline gives CDR1 SNHLY, CDR2 FYNNEI. CDR3: CASRRGYQETQYF. CDR3 nucleotide sequence: TGTGCCAGCAGGAGGGGGTACCAAGAGACCCAGTACTTC.

This chain joins TRBV6-5 and TRBJ2-5; 8 positions agree with TRBD2. The closer fit of TRBJ2-7 to the DNA end suggests the J call may be wrong. Per the germline V gene, CDR1 is MNHEY and CDR2 is SVGAGI. CDR3 size: 16 residues. CDR3 bases: TGTGCCAGCAGTTTAGCCTCCGGGGGGGCAGGCTACGAGCAGTACTTC. Translated, it gives CASSLASGGAGYEQYF.

The chain combines TRBV7-9 with TRBJ2-3; 9 positions match TRBD1. This CDR3 has 15 amino acids. Trimming cost V 7 bases and J 3 bases; bases outside gene matches: 8. The germline V gene encodes CDR1 SEHNR and CDR2 FQNEAQ (reference sequence). CDR3 DNA sequence: TGTGCCAGCAACTTCGGGACAGGGACTACAGATACGCAGTATTTT. Translating it yields CASNFGTGTTDTQYF.

The rearrangement joins TRBV10-1 to TRBJ2-1, with TRBD2 matching 8 bases. The germline V gene has CDR1 WNHNN and CDR2 SYGVQD (reference sequence). This CDR3 is built from 15 residues. With V trimmed by 4 bases and J by 0 bases, 2 bases remained unmatched. The CDR3 reads CASSAGTSSYNEQFF. The CDR3 region has the DNA TGCGCCAGCAGTGCCGGGACTAGCTCCTACAATGAGCAGTTCTTC.